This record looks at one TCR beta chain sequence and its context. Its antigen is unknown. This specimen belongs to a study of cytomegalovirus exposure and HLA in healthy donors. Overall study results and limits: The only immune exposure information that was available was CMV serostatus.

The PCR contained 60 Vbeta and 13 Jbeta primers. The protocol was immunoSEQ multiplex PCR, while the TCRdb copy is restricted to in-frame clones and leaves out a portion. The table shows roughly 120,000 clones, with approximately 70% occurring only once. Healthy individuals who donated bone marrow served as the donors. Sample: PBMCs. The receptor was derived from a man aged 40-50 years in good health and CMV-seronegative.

Written as DNA, the CDR3 is TGTGCCAGCAGCCAAAATCCCCCGTCGAGCAATCAGCCCCAGCATTTT. Translation: CASSQNPPSSNQPQHF. The chain couples TRBV4-2 to TRBJ1-5; D is unresolved. The length of the CDR3 is 16 residues. With 2 bases removed from V and 1 base from J, the gap between germline ends came to 12 bases. Germline V gene sequence: CDR1 LGHNA, CDR2 YNFKEQ.